This T cell receptor beta chain stems from a study of T cells and Merkel cell carcinoma outcomes. Study outcomes and limitations: Reportedly, T-cell repertoire with density predicts Merkel cell carcinoma outcomes.

Regarding this clone: The target antigen is unknown. The junction shows a germline mismatch at one end, possibly a read error.

CDR3 length equals 15 residues. The germline gives CDR1 KGHSH, CDR2 LQKENI. Profiled with immunoSEQ multiplex PCR; TCRdb holds only in-frame clones, not every one. The profile shows around 1,500 clones, 87% of them singletons. This sequence joins TRBV18 and TRBJ1-2; TRBD1 aligns across 10 bases. The clonotype was recovered from a human donor with Merkel cell carcinoma. Sequencing used tumor tissue from Merkel cell carcinoma. The CDR3 sequence is CASSPRTGTGDGYTF. As DNA, the CDR3 is TGTGCCAGCTCACCTCGCACCGGGACAGGGGATGGGTACACCTTC.